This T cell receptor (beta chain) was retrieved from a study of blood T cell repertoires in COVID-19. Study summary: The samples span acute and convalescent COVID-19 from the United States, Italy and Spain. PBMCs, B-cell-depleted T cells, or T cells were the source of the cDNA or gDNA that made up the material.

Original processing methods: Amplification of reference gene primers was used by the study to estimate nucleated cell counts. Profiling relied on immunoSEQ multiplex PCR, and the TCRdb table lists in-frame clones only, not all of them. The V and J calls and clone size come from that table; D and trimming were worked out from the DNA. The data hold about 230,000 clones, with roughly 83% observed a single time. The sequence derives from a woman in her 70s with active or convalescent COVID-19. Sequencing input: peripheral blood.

This CDR3 reads CASSQVSGTDTQYF. DNA of the CDR3: TGTGCCAGCAGCCAGGTTTCGGGTACAGATACGCAGTATTTT. The V gene is TRBV3-1 (or the pseudogene TRBV3-2), the J gene TRBJ2-3; D is unresolved. CDR3 length: 14 amino acids. Per germline, CDR1 LGHDT and CDR2 YNNKEL (reference sequence). V lost 3 bases to trimming and J lost 3 bases, with 10 bases between them.